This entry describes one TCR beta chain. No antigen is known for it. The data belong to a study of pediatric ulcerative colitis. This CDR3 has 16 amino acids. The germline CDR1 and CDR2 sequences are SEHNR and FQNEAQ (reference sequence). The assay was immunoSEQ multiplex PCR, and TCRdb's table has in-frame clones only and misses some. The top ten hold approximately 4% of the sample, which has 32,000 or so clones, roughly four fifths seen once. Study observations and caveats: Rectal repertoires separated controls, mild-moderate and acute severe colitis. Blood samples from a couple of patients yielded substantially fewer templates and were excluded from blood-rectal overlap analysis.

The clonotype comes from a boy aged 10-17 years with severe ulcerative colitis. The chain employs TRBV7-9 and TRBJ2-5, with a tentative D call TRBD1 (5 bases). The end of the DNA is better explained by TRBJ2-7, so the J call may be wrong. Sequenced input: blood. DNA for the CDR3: TGTGCCAGCAGCCCTACGTGGGGCTTAAGCTCCTACGAGCAGTACTTC. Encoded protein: CASSPTWGLSSYEQYF.